Sequencing of this TCR beta chain was carried out in a study of blood T cells in healthy people across ages. This clonotype appeared a few times. What it binds is not known. One junction end does not reproduce the germline sequence, and a read error may be involved. A second roughly 7 to 11 cycle PCR used barcoded and J-beta primers. Each cDNA was tagged by a template-switch adaptor containing 12 random nucleotides. MiXCR was run by TCRdb on the 5' RACE reads, yielding one entry per CDR3 protein. The table has over 1,500,000 distinct CDR3 sequences, around 40% seen once; the top ten hold approximately 22%. Isolation per sample recovered at least 6 million PBMCs. The CDR3 totals 11 residues. The V gene's germline CDR1 is DFQATT and CDR2 SNEGSKA (reference sequence). Study-wide findings and caveats: Because sorting was not performed, PBMCs prevented conclusive naive versus antigen-experienced comparison. Both higher diversity and more naive CD4+ cells marked long-lived donors when set against aged donors.

Sequenced input: blood. The clonotype was recovered from a human donor in good health. The chain recombines TRBV20-1 with TRBJ2-1; D remains ambiguous. The CDR3 DNA reads TGCAGTGCGAGAGGTTTTGATGAGCAGTTCTTC. This sequence encodes CSARGFDEQFF.